This record concerns one T cell receptor (beta chain) sequence. The target of this receptor is not known. No qualities accompany the bases; no much larger clone lies one base away. What this sample's treatment or condition label stands for: in vitro stimulation with specific CMV peptide epitopes to enrich CMV-specific T cells. This entry comes from a study of T cell repertoires in cytomegalovirus infection (dated by TCRdb to between 2018 and 2021). With respect to the entire study: Peptide stimulations targeted recently identified HLA-C-restricted CMV epitopes, whose presentation resists viral immunomodulation, together with well-studied HLA-B-restricted epitopes. The HLA type of each donor mattered for the analysis, because public TCR beta signatures pointed to carriage of CMV infection along with the matching HLA type.

Study-level results and caveats: The ex vivo response was dominated by HLA-C-restricted CMV-specific TCR beta clonotypes, which also provided the single most frequent clonotype in two of eight donors. Cumulative frequency of public TCR beta family members discriminated carriers of CMV infection plus the relevant HLA type in this cohort and an independent approximately 370-donor cohort.

The data were produced on an Illumina HiSeq 1500. The public reads were reprocessed in TCRdb via fastp at Q25 and MiXCR, keeping in-frame beta chains. Rows merge per CDR3 protein into single entries with the most common DNA and genes. This sample lists roughly 920,000 distinct CDR3 sequences; 31% were detected once. The ten largest clones add up to 13% of the sample. Looking up the germline V gene yields CDR1 WSHSY and CDR2 SAAADI. V is clipped by 5 bases and J by 6 bases, and the sequence between their germline boundaries is 13 bases long. Inclusive of the bounding cysteine and phenylalanine, the CDR3 is 14 residues long. The retained sequence is limited to the CDR3, 42 bases, with the frame set at the first base.

The source was cultured CD8+ T cells from PBMCs, collected from culture after CMV antigen stimulation. This chain joins TRBV10-2 to TRBJ1-4; possibly the D gene is TRBD1, per 6 matching bases. The receptor's source is a human donor in good health (CMV status not recorded). Some clones in this sample may be carry-over from other donors' samples. CDR3 region: CASSPGTPDEKLFF. The DNA sequence is TGCGCCAGCAGTCCCGGGACACCAGATGAAAAACTGTTTTTT.